Following are 12 T cell receptor beta chains from one sample sequenced in a study of technical replicates of blood from several donors. TCRdb keeps only in-frame clones here, not all; method: immunoSEQ multiplex PCR. Among roughly 82,000 clones, roughly 95% were seen once, and the ten largest hold 0.37%. Sequencing was performed on T cells isolated from PBMCs. Source of these receptors: a human donor in good health.

The chain joins TRBV7-8 to TRBJ1-1, with D maybe TRBD1 (5 bases). Trimming removed 3 bases at V and 9 bases at J, with 11 bases between. Germline-derived CDR1 and CDR2 are SGHVS and FQNEAQ. The CDR3 consists of 12 residues. The CDR3 nucleotides are TGTGCCAGCAGCTTTGGAGACAGTAAAGCTTTCTTT. As protein: CASSFGDSKAFF.

The rearrangement uses TRBV5-4 and TRBJ2-7; D ambiguous. Deletions cut 0 bases from V and 0 bases from J, with 7 bases between. Germline loops: CDR1 SGHNT, CDR2 YYREEE (reference sequence). The CDR3 spans 14 residues. The CDR3 sequence is CASSLDQNSYEQYF. The CDR3 region has the DNA TGTGCCAGCAGCTTGGACCAGAACTCCTACGAGCAGTACTTC.

The CDR3 reads CASSLLAGAGETQYF. CDR3 coding DNA: TGTGCCAGTAGTCTTCTAGCGGGAGCGGGGGAGACCCAGTACTTC. The V call is TRBV19, the J call TRBJ2-5; 10 positions match TRBD2. Germline values: CDR1 LNHDA, CDR2 SQIVND (reference sequence). There are 15 residues in the CDR3. V lost 5 bases, J lost 5 bases, and 8 bases stayed unmatched.

The chain uses TRBV4-1 and TRBJ2-5, with a weak D call TRBD2 (5 bases). The V end lost 3 bases, the J end lost 2 bases, and 19 bases lay between the germline ends. The length of the CDR3 is 17 residues. The germline gives CDR1 MGHRA, CDR2 YSYEKL. CDR3 sequence: CASSQQNAAGRQETQYF. The CDR3 DNA reads TGCGCCAGCAGCCAGCAAAACGCGGCGGGCAGGCAAGAGACCCAGTACTTC.

This chain joins TRBV7-8 and TRBJ1-5; possibly TRBD1 for D (5 bases). V was shortened by 1 base and J by 2 bases, with 15 bases between the two germline ends. The CDR3 extends over 17 amino acids. Germline CDR1 and CDR2: SGHVS and FQNEAQ. The CDR3 sequence: CASSLEGGAPGNQPQHF. In DNA form, the CDR3 reads TGTGCCAGCAGCTTAGAAGGAGGGGCGCCCGGCAATCAGCCCCAGCATTTT.

The CDR3 DNA is TGCGCCAGCAGCCCCAACCTAGCCAGCTCCTACAATGAGCAGTTCTTC. This gives the protein CASSPNLASSYNEQFF. This chain connects TRBV5-1 to TRBJ2-1, with a tentative D call TRBD2 (5 bases). Germline CDR1 is SGHRS and CDR2 is YFSETQ. Trimming cost V 4 bases and J 0 bases, with 14 bases left between them. The CDR3 loop spans 16 amino acids. Using reference TRBV5-1 and TRBJ2-1 for the parts outside the CDR3, the full variable domain is KAGVTQTPRYLIKTRGQQVTLSCSPISGHRSVSWYQQTPGQGLQFLFEYFSETQRNKGNFPGRFSGRQFSNSRSEMNVSTLELGDSALYLCASSPNLASSYNEQFFGPGTRLTVL.

The chain is built from TRBV7-2 and TRBJ1-1; TRBD1 might be the D (6 bases). The CDR3 runs 14 residues. Germline lookup yields CDR1 SGHTA and CDR2 FQGNSA. V shed 5 bases and J shed 0 bases, with 10 bases lying between them. The CDR3 coding sequence is TGTGCCAGCAGCCCAAGGGGGATGAACACTGAAGCTTTCTTT. Protein sequence: CASSPRGMNTEAFF. The variable domain in full, completed from reference TRBV7-2 and TRBJ1-1, reads GAGVSQSPSNKVTEKGKDVELRCDPISGHTALYWYRQSLGQGLEFLIYFQGNSAPDKSGLPSDRFSAERTGGSVSTLTIQRTQQEDSAVYLCASSPRGMNTEAFFGQGTRLTVV.

CDR3 sequence reads: CASSLPGDVTEAFF. The CDR3 DNA reads as TGTGCCAGCAGCTTGCCAGGGGACGTCACTGAAGCTTTCTTT. This sequence joins TRBV5-6 and TRBJ1-1, with D perhaps matching TRBD1 (6 bases). This CDR3 has 14 amino acids. Germline-derived CDR1 and CDR2 are SGHDT and YYEEEE. With 1 base removed from V and 4 bases from J, the gap between germline ends came to 11 bases.

The chain employs TRBV27 and TRBJ2-7, with D maybe TRBD2 (6 bases). The CDR3 contains 14 residues. Trimming pared 8 bases from V and 3 bases from J, leaving 17 bases between. Germline values: CDR1 MNHEY, CDR2 SMNVEV (reference sequence). The CDR3 coding sequence is TGTGCCAGCGGGCCCGGGAGAGCGAGCTACGAGCAGTACTTC. Translated: CASGPGRASYEQYF.

This clone was recorded only once. The rearrangement uses TRBV9 and TRBJ2-1, with 7 bases fitting TRBD2. The CDR3 contains 15 residues. Germline lookup yields CDR1 SGDLS and CDR2 YYNGEE. V dropped 4 bases and J dropped 3; count of bases not matched to a gene: 7. The CDR3 coding sequence is TGTGCCAGCAGCCAAAAAGGCGGGAGCTACAATGAGCAGTTCTTC. Protein: CASSQKGGSYNEQFF.

This chain connects TRBV7-2 to TRBJ2-3; the match to TRBD2 covers 7 bases. The CDR3 totals 17 residues. V was clipped by 5 bases and J by 2 bases; unmatched bases: 13. Germline loops: CDR1 SGHTA, CDR2 FQGNSA. CDR3 in amino acids: CASSKPSGRLPTDTQYF. CDR3 coding DNA: TGTGCCAGCAGCAAACCGTCCGGGAGGCTCCCCACAGATACGCAGTATTTT.

The genes are TRBV6-5 and TRBJ2-7, with 8 bases fitting TRBD1. Trimming at V came to 6 bases and at J to 1 base, leaving 5 bases not matched to a gene. This CDR3 has 14 amino acids. Germline V gene data show CDR1 as MNHEY and CDR2 as SVGAGI. CDR3: CASREDRASYEQYF. CDR3 DNA: TGTGCCAGCAGAGAGGACAGGGCTTCCTACGAGCAGTACTTC.